This T cell receptor beta chain was obtained from a study of blood T cell repertoires in COVID-19. Study overall: COVID-19 samples collected from the United States, Italy and Spain covered acute and convalescent phases. PBMCs, B-cell-depleted T cells, or T cells provided the cDNA or gDNA that made up the material.

How the authors handled the data: Counts of nucleated cells, estimated from reference gene primer amplification, were obtained. Some clones are missing from TCRdb's copy, which holds only in-frame ones; the method was immunoSEQ multiplex PCR. V and J calls and clone size are copied from that table; D and trimming were computed from the DNA. In the table there are about 260,000 clones, more than 75% of which are singletons. The V gene end was trimmed by 6 bases and the J gene end by 8 bases; junction bases not matched to a gene: 6. Germline V gene data show CDR1 as MNHEY and CDR2 as SVGAGI. The CDR3 covers 13 residues.

The chain recombines TRBV6-5 with TRBJ1-2; 10 bases match TRBD1. This clonotype originated in a middle-aged woman who had recovered from COVID-19. The sample comprised peripheral blood. The CDR3 sequence: CASSRGTGEGYTF. As DNA, the CDR3 is TGTGCCAGCAGCCGCGGGACAGGGGAGGGCTACACCTTC.